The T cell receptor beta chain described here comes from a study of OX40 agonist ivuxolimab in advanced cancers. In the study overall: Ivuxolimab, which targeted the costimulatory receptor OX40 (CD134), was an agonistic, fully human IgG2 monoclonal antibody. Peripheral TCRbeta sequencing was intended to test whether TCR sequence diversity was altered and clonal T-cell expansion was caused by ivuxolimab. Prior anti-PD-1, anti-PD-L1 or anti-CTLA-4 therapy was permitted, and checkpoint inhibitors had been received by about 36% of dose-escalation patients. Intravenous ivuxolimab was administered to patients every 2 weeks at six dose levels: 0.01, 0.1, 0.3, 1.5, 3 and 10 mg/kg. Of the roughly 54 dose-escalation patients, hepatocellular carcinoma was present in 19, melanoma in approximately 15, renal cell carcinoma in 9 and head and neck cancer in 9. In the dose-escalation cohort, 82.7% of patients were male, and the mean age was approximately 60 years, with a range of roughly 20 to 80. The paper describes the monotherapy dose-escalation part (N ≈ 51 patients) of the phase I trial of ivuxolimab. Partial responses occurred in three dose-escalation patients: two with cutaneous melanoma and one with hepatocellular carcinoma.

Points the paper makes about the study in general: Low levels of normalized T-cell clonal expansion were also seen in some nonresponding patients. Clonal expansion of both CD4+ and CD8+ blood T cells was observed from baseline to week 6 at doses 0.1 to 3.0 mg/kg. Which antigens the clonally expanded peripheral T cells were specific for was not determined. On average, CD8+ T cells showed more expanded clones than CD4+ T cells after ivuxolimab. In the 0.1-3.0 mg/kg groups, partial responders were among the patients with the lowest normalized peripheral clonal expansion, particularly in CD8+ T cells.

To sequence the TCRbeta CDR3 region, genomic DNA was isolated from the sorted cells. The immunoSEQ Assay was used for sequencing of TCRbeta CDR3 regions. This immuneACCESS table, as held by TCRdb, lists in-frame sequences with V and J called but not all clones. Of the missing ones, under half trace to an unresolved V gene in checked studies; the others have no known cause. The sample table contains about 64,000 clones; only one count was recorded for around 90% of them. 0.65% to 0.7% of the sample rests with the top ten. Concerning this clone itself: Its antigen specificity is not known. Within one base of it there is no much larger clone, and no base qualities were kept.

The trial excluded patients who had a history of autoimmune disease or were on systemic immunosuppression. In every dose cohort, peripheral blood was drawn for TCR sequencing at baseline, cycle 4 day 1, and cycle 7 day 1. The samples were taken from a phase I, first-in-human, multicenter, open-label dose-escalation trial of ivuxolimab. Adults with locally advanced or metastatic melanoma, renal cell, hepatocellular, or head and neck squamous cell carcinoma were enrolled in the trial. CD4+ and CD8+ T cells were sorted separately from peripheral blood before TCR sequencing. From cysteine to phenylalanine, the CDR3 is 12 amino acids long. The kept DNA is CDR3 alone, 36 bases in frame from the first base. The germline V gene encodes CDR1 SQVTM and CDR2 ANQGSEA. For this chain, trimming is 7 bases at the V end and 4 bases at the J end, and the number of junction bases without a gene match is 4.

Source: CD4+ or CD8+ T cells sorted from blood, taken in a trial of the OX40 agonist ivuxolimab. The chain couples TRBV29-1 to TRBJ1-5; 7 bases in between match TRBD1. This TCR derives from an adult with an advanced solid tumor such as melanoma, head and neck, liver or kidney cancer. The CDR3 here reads CSAGDSNQPQHF. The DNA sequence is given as TGCAGCGCCGGGGACAGTAATCAGCCCCAGCATTTT.